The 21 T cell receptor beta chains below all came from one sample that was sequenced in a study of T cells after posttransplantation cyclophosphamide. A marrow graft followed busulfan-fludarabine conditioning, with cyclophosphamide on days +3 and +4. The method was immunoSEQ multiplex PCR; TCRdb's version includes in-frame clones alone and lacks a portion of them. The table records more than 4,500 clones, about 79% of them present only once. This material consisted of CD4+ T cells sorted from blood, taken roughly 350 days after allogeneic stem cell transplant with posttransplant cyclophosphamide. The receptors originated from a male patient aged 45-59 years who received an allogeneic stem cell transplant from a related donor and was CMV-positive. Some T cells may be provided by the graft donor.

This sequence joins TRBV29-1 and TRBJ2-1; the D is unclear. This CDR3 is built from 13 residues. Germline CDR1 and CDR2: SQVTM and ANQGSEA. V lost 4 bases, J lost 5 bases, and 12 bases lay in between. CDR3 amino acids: CSVGVFLDNEQFF. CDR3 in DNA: TGCAGCGTTGGCGTCTTCCTCGACAATGAGCAGTTCTTC.

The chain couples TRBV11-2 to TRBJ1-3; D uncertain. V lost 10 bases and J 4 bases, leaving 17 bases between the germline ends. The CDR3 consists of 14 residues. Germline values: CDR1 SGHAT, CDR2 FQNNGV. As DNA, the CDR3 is TGTGCCACCTCCCGAGCCTTTCGCGGAAACACCATATATTTT. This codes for CATSRAFRGNTIYF.

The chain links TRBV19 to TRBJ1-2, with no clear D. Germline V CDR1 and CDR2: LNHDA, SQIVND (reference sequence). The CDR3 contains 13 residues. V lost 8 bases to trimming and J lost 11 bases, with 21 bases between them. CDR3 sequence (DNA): TGTGCCAGTGCGGTGCGGGGTGACGAGAGTTACACCTTC. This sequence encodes CASAVRGDESYTF.

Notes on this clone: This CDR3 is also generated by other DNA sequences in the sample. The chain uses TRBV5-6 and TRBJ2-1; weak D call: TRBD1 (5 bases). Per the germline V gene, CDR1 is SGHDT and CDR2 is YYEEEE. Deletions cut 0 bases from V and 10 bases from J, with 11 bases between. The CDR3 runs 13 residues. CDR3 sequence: CASSLVGANEQFF. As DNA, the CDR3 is TGTGCCAGCAGCTTGGTTGGGGCCAACGAGCAGTTCTTC.

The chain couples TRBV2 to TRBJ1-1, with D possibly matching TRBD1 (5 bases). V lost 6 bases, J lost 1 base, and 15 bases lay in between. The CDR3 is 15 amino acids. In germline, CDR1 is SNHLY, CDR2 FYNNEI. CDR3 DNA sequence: TGTGCCAGCAGCAGTCAGGGAGGGGAGAACACTGAAGCTTTCTTT. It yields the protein CASSSQGGENTEAFF.

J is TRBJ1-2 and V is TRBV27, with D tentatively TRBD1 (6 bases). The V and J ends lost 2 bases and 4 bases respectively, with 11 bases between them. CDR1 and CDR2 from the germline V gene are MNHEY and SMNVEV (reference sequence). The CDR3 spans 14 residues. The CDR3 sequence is CASSLGGIPYGYTF. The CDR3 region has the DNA TGTGCCAGCAGTTTAGGGGGCATTCCCTATGGCTACACCTTC.

CDR3 in DNA: TGTGCCAGCCTCGGGACAGGGTCACCCCTCCACTTT. Its translation is CASLGTGSPLHF. V usage is TRBV2 and J usage is TRBJ1-6; 9 bases are a match to TRBD1. Germline V gives CDR1 SNHLY, CDR2 FYNNEI. The V and J ends lost 8 bases and 10 bases, in that order; junction bases with no gene match: 3. This CDR3 has 12 amino acids.

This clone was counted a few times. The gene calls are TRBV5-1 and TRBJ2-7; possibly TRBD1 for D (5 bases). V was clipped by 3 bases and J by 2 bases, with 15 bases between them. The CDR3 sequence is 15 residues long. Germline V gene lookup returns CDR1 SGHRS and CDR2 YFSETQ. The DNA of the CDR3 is TGCGCCAGCAGCTCCCAGACAGTGTCAGCCTACGAGCAGTACTTC. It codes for CASSSQTVSAYEQYF.

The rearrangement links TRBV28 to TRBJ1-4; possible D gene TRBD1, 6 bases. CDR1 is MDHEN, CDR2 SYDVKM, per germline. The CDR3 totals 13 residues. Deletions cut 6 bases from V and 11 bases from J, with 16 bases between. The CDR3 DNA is TGTGCCAGCAGCCAGGGGCGGCGGGGGAAACTGTTTTTT. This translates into CASSQGRRGKLFF.

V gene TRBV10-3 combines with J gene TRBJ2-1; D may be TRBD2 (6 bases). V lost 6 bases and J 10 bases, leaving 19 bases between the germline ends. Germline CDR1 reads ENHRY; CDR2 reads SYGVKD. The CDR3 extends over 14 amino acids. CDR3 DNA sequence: TGTGCCATCAGCGGGGGATTCGTTATAGGGGAGCAGTTCTTC. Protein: CAISGGFVIGEQFF.

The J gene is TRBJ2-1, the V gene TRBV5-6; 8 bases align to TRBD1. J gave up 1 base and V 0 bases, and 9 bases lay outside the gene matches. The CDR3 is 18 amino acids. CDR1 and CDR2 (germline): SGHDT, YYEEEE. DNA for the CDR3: TGTGCCAGCAGCTTGGTGGGGACAGGTCTGGGGTCCTACAATGAGCAGTTCTTC. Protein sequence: CASSLVGTGLGSYNEQFF.

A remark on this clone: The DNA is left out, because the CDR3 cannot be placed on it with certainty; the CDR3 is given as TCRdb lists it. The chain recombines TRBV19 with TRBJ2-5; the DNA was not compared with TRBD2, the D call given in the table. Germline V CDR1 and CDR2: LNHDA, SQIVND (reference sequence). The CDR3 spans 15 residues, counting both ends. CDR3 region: CASSQYFGGEETQYF.

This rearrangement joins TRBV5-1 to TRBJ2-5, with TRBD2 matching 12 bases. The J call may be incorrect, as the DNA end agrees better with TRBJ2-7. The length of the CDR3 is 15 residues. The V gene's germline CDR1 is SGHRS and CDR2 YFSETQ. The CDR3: CASSLRTSGTYEQYF. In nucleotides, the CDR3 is TGCGCCAGCAGCTTACGGACTAGCGGGACCTACGAGCAGTACTTC.

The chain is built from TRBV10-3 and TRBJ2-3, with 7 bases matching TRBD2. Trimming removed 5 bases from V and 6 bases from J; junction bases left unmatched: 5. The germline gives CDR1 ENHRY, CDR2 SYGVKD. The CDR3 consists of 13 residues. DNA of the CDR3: TGTGCCATCAGTACCCTGGGGGGGGATACGCAGTATTTT. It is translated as CAISTLGGDTQYF.

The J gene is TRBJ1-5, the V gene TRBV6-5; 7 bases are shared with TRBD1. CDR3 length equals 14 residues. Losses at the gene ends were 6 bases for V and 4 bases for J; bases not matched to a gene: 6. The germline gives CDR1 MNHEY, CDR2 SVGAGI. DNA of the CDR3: TGTGCCAGCAGCAAAGTGGGACAGAATCAGCCCCAGCATTTT. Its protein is CASSKVGQNQPQHF.

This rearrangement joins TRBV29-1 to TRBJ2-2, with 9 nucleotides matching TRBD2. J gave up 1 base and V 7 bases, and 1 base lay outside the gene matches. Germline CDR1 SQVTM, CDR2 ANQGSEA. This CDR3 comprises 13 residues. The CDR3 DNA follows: TGCAGCGGTAGCGGGAGGAACACCGGGGAGCTGTTTTTT. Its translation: CSGSGRNTGELFF.

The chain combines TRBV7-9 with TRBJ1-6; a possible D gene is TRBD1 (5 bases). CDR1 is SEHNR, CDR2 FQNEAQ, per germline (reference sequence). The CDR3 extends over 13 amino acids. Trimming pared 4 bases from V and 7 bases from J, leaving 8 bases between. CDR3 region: CASSSQGNSPLHF. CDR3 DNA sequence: TGTGCCAGCAGCTCCCAGGGAAATTCACCCCTCCACTTT.

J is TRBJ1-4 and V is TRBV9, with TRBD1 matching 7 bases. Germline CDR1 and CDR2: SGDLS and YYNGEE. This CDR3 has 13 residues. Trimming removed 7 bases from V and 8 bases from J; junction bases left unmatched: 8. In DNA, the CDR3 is TGTGCCAGCGGAGGGGGCATGCAGGAAAAACTGTTTTTT. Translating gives CASGGGMQEKLFF.

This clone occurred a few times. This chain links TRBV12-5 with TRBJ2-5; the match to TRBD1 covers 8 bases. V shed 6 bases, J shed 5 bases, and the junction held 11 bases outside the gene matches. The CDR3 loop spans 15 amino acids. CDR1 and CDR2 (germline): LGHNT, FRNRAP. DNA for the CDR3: TGTGCTAGTGGCCCCGGCTCAGGGGGCTTGGAGACCCAGTACTTC. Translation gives CASGPGSGGLETQYF.

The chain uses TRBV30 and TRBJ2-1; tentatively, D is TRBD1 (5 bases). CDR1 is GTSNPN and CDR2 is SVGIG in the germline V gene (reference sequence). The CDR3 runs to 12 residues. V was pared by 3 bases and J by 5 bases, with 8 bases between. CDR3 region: CAWSRQHNEQFF. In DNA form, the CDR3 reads TGTGCCTGGAGCCGACAGCACAATGAGCAGTTCTTC.

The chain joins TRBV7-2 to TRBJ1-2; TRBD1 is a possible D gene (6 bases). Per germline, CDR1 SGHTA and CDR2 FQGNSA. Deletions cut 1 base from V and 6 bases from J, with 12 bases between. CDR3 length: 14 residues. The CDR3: CASSLDDRRNGYTF. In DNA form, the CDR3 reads TGTGCCAGCAGCTTAGACGACAGGAGAAATGGCTACACCTTC.